These T cell receptor beta chains were read from a single sample in a study of shared clonotypes between healthy human individuals. The data were produced by immunoSEQ multiplex PCR, yet TCRdb's version contains in-frame clones alone and is incomplete. Of approximately 2,000,000 clones detected, around 93% appear once; the ten largest clones hold around 1.7%. The sample consisted of naive CD8+ T cells from PBMCs. The receptors come from a man in his late teens or twenties in good health. Some clones in this sample may be carry-over from other donors' samples. The CDR3 runs from the conserved cysteine through the conserved F or W. A D gene is named only where the DNA matches it firmly. Size is omitted from some rows. Given values are once, few, many or a class for expanded clones.

d_call: TRBD1
j_call: TRBJ2-5
clone_size: .
v_call: TRBV7-8
cdr3_aa: CASSGGPKETQYF
cdr3_nt: TGTGCCAGCTCAGGGGGCCCCAAAGAGACCCAGTACTTC

d_call: TRBD2
j_call: TRBJ2-5
clone_size: .
v_call: TRBV11-2
cdr3_aa: CASSLGGRAQGTQYF
cdr3_nt: TGTGCCAGCAGCTTAGGCGGGAGGGCCCAAGGGACCCAGTACTTC

d_call: TRBD1
j_call: TRBJ2-1
clone_size: .
v_call: TRBV15
cdr3_aa: CATSRPRTGGHYNEQFF
cdr3_nt: TGTGCCACCAGCAGGCCTCGTACAGGGGGCCACTACAATGAGCAGTTCTTC

d_call: .
j_call: TRBJ2-1
clone_size: .
v_call: TRBV19
cdr3_aa: CASSMLNEQFF
cdr3_nt: TGTGCCAGTAGTATGCTCAATGAGCAGTTCTTC

d_call: .
j_call: TRBJ2-2
clone_size: .
v_call: TRBV7-2
cdr3_aa: CASSPRFGELFF
cdr3_nt: TGTGCCAGCAGCCCCCGTTTTGGGGAGCTGTTTTTT

d_call: TRBD2
j_call: TRBJ2-3
clone_size: .
v_call: TRBV7-2
cdr3_aa: CASSLDWLADSTDTQYF
cdr3_nt: TGTGCCAGCAGCTTAGATTGGCTAGCGGATAGCACAGATACGCAGTATTTT

d_call: TRBD1
j_call: TRBJ2-7
clone_size: once
v_call: TRBV27
cdr3_aa: CASSFLDRGYEQYF
cdr3_nt: TGTGCCAGCAGTTTCCTGGACAGGGGCTACGAGCAGTACTTC

d_call: TRBD1
j_call: TRBJ2-7
clone_size: .
v_call: TRBV19
cdr3_aa: CASSVGVRGNEQYF
cdr3_nt: TGTGCCAGTAGTGTTGGAGTCAGGGGGAACGAGCAGTACTTC

d_call: TRBD2
j_call: TRBJ2-2
clone_size: .
v_call: TRBV9
cdr3_aa: CASSHSSGRKGVTGELFF
cdr3_nt: TGTGCCAGCAGCCATAGTAGCGGGAGGAAAGGAGTCACCGGGGAGCTGTTTTTT

d_call: .
j_call: TRBJ2-3
clone_size: .
v_call: TRBV9
cdr3_aa: CASSASGWDTQYF
cdr3_nt: TGTGCCAGCAGCGCGTCAGGGTGGGATACGCAGTATTTT

d_call: TRBD2
j_call: TRBJ2-7
clone_size: .
v_call: TRBV9
cdr3_aa: CASSLSGTSGYEQYF
cdr3_nt: TGTGCCAGCAGCCTATCCGGGACTAGCGGATACGAGCAGTACTTC

d_call: .
j_call: TRBJ1-2
clone_size: .
v_call: TRBV7-9
cdr3_aa: CASSSRPGTNYGYTF
cdr3_nt: TGTGCCAGCAGCTCCCGACCGGGTACTAACTATGGCTACACCTTC

d_call: .
j_call: TRBJ2-7
clone_size: .
v_call: TRBV27
cdr3_aa: CASSLSLLASQAGEQYF
cdr3_nt: TGTGCCAGCAGTTTATCTCTTTTGGCCTCCCAGGCGGGCGAGCAGTACTTC

d_call: TRBD2
j_call: TRBJ2-3
clone_size: .
v_call: TRBV5-1
cdr3_aa: CASSLLPGGASTDTQYF
cdr3_nt: TGCGCCAGCAGCTTGCTCCCCGGGGGGGCTAGCACAGATACGCAGTATTTT

d_call: .
j_call: TRBJ2-7
clone_size: .
v_call: TRBV27
cdr3_aa: CASSLVESEEQYF
cdr3_nt: TGTGCCAGCAGTTTAGTAGAATCGGAGGAGCAGTACTTC

d_call: TRBD1
j_call: TRBJ1-5
clone_size: .
v_call: TRBV19
cdr3_aa: CASIPRDRTQPQHF
cdr3_nt: TGTGCCAGTATTCCCAGGGACAGGACTCAGCCCCAGCATTTT

d_call: TRBD2
j_call: TRBJ2-7
clone_size: .
v_call: TRBV4-1
cdr3_aa: CASSEVASGRPGYEQYF
cdr3_nt: TGCGCCAGCAGCGAAGTGGCTAGCGGGAGGCCAGGATACGAGCAGTACTTC

d_call: TRBD2
j_call: TRBJ2-7
clone_size: .
v_call: TRBV27
cdr3_aa: CASRGTSGIYEQYF
cdr3_nt: TGTGCCAGCAGGGGGACTAGCGGGATATACGAGCAGTACTTC

d_call: .
j_call: TRBJ2-1
clone_size: .
v_call: TRBV29-1
cdr3_aa: CSGGGGPRSFEQFF
cdr3_nt: TGCAGCGGGGGAGGGGGACCTCGATCATTTGAGCAGTTCTTC

d_call: .
j_call: TRBJ2-5
clone_size: .
v_call: TRBV28
cdr3_aa: CASSFSGGGQETQYF
cdr3_nt: TGTGCCAGCAGTTTTTCGGGTGGCGGCCAAGAGACCCAGTACTTC